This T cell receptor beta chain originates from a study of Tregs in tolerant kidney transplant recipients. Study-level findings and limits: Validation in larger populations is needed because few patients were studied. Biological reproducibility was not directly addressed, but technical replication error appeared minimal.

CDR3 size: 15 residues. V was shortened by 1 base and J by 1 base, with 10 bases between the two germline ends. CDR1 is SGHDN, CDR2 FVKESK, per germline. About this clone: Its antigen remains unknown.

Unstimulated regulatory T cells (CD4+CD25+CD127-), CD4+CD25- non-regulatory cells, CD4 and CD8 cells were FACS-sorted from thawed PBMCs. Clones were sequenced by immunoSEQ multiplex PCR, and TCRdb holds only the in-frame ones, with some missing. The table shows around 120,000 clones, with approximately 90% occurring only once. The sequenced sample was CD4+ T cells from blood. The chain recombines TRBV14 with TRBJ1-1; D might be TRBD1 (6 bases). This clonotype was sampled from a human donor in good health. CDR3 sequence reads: CASSQVHRANTEAFF. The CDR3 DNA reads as TGTGCCAGCAGCCAAGTTCACAGGGCGAACACTGAAGCTTTCTTT.